This passage covers 27 T cell receptor beta chains from one sample sequenced in a study of T-cell reconstitution after alpha-beta-depleted transplantation in children. Preparation of the TCRbeta library used unique molecular identifiers. TCRdb passed the PCR reads through MiXCR, listing each CDR3 protein once. Seen here are approximately 630,000 distinct CDR3 sequences, about an eighth observed once, and the top ten hold 0.79%. The specimen was PBMCs, collected before TCRalphabeta/CD19-depleted stem cell transplant. These receptors were collected from a girl between 2 and 10 years old with congenital amegakaryocytic thrombocytopenia, due to receive a stem cell transplant.

This clonotype has just a few counts. This chain joins TRBV7-2 and TRBJ2-1, with 9 bases aligning to TRBD2. Losses at the gene ends were 1 base for V and 4 bases for J; bases not matched to a gene: 8. Germline CDR1 SGHTA, CDR2 FQGNSA. The CDR3 extends over 17 amino acids. The CDR3: CASSLGWTSAKYNEQFF. As DNA, the CDR3 is TGTGCCAGCAGCTTAGGGTGGACTAGCGCAAAGTACAATGAGCAGTTCTTC.

This clonotype has at least ten counts. CDR3 nucleotides: TGCGCCAGCAGCTTGGAACAGGACCCCCAAGTCAATGAGCAGTTCTTC. The encoded protein is CASSLEQDPQVNEQFF. The chain carries TRBV5-1 and TRBJ2-1; maybe TRBD1 (5 bases). Germline assignment: CDR1 SGHRS and CDR2 YFSETQ. CDR3 length: 16 residues. V lost 0 bases and J 6 bases, leaving 16 bases between the germline ends.

The rearrangement links TRBV13 to TRBJ2-7; 9 bases line up with TRBD2. CDR3 length: 14 amino acids. In germline, CDR1 is PRHDT, CDR2 FYEKMQ (reference sequence). V was pared by 5 bases and J by 5 bases, with 7 bases of the junction left unmatched. Written as DNA, the CDR3 is TGTGCCAGCAGCGGGGGACTAGCAATGAACGAGCAGTACTTC. It encodes CASSGGLAMNEQYF.

Many counts were recorded for this clonotype. The CDR3 DNA reads as TGTGCCAGCACCCTGGCGTGGGAGAACTCCTACAATGAGCAGTTCTTC. This encodes CASTLAWENSYNEQFF. The chain is built from TRBV5-6 and TRBJ2-1, with a possible D match to TRBD2 (5 bases). V was cut by 6 bases and J by 0 bases, with 16 bases left in between. In germline, CDR1 is SGHDT, CDR2 YYEEEE. The CDR3 spans 16 residues.

This clonotype was picked up many times. The chain recombines TRBV29-1 with TRBJ2-7, with a tentative D call TRBD2 (5 bases). Trimming took off 7 bases at V and 4 bases at J, with 20 bases between the two ends. Germline CDR1 reads SQVTM; CDR2 reads ANQGSEA. This CDR3 comprises 14 residues. CDR3 amino acids: CSGLDPGSRYEQYF. CDR3 DNA sequence: TGCAGCGGCCTAGATCCGGGGTCCAGGTACGAGCAGTACTTC.

CDR3 DNA sequence: TGCGCCAGCAGCTTGGGCCCGACGGGCGAGCAGTACTTC. Its translation: CASSLGPTGEQYF. The chain combines TRBV5-1 with TRBJ2-7; D is unclear. The CDR3 is 13 amino acids. The germline gives CDR1 SGHRS, CDR2 YFSETQ. V was shortened by 0 bases and J by 6 bases, with 10 bases between the two germline ends.

The chain couples TRBV29-1 to TRBJ2-3; D gene ambiguous. V lost 7 bases to trimming and J lost 5 bases, with 7 bases between them. In germline, CDR1 is SQVTM, CDR2 ANQGSEA. The CDR3 covers 10 residues. In nucleotides, the CDR3 is TGCAGCGCCCTATTAGATACGCAGTATTTT. Its protein product is CSALLDTQYF.

The rearrangement uses TRBV7-8 and TRBJ1-5; TRBD1 is a possible D gene (5 bases). The V and J ends lost 4 bases and 7 bases respectively, with 20 bases between them. Germline loops: CDR1 SGHVS, CDR2 FQNEAQ. This CDR3 is built from 16 residues. The CDR3 here is CASSSSMGGGLQPQHF. CDR3 bases: TGTGCCAGCAGCTCAAGTATGGGGGGTGGGTTGCAGCCCCAGCATTTT.

This chain connects TRBV20-1 to TRBJ2-3; 12 positions match TRBD2. Unmatched junction bases numbered 7, after V lost 3 bases and J lost 9 bases. The CDR3 has 14 amino acids. The V gene's germline CDR1 is DFQATT and CDR2 SNEGSKA (reference sequence). This chain's CDR3 is CSASPSGREDTQYF. CDR3 DNA: TGCAGTGCTAGCCCTAGCGGGAGGGAAGACACGCAGTATTTT.

The chain uses TRBV12-3 or TRBV12-4 and TRBJ2-2; no firm D call. CDR3 length: 18 residues. V was trimmed by 6 bases and J by 3 bases, leaving 23 bases between them. CDR3 in amino acids: CASSSLGRVPADTGELFF. As DNA, the CDR3 is TGTGCCAGCAGCTCTCTTGGCCGGGTCCCCGCGGACACCGGGGAGCTGTTTTTT.

This clonotype was counted at least ten times. The rearrangement links TRBV11-2 to TRBJ2-3; TRBD2 aligns across 9 bases. The CDR3 loop spans 18 amino acids. Germline V lookup: CDR1 SGHAT, CDR2 FQNNGV. After removal of 1 base from V and 0 bases from J, the junction contained 8 bases not matched to a gene. The CDR3 protein is CASSLVRSSGTSTDTQYF. The DNA of the CDR3 is TGTGCCAGCAGCTTAGTAAGGTCTAGCGGGACTAGCACAGATACGCAGTATTTT.

About this clonotype itself: This clone may be a read error of a much larger clone one base away. The J gene is TRBJ2-7, the V gene TRBV28; D perhaps matches TRBD1 (5 bases). The CDR3 has 13 amino acids. Germline CDR1 and CDR2: MDHEN and SYDVKM. Between the trimmed V and J ends, which lost 2 bases and 5 bases, there was a span of 10 bases. The CDR3 sequence: CASSLMKGDEQYF. In DNA form, the CDR3 reads TGTGCCAGCAGTTTAATGAAAGGGGACGAGCAGTACTTC.

This clonotype was observed many times. The V gene is TRBV27, the J gene TRBJ2-5; D is uncertain. Germline-derived CDR1 and CDR2 are MNHEY and SMNVEV (reference sequence). Trimming shortened V by 4 bases and J by 6 bases, and 12 bases separated the two germline ends. The CDR3 spans 13 residues. CDR3 amino acids: CASSSTAFKTQYF. CDR3 bases: TGTGCCAGCAGTTCTACAGCGTTTAAGACCCAGTACTTC.

This clonotype was picked up a small number of times. The chain uses TRBV2 and TRBJ2-7; 7 nucleotides match TRBD2. Germline lookup yields CDR1 SNHLY and CDR2 FYNNEI. The CDR3 runs 15 residues. Germline trimming cut 3 bases from V and 2 bases from J; bases unmatched to any gene: 7. The CDR3 region has the DNA TGTGCCAGCAGTGATCGGGCGGGAGTTGCCTACGAGCAGTACTTC. Translating gives CASSDRAGVAYEQYF.

In this sample, this clonotype turned up a few times. The chain joins TRBV7-8 to TRBJ1-6; D is ambiguous. There are 13 residues in the CDR3. V was clipped by 3 bases and J by 5 bases, with 5 bases between them. Germline lookup yields CDR1 SGHVS and CDR2 FQNEAQ. In nucleotides, the CDR3 is TGTGCCAGCAGCTTGACGGATAATTCACCCCTCCACTTT. It yields the protein CASSLTDNSPLHF.

This clonotype has a count of ten or more. The chain joins TRBV12-3 or TRBV12-4 to TRBJ1-3; D uncertain. The CDR3 contains 14 residues. Trimming removed 2 bases from V and 0 bases from J, with 5 bases in between. CDR3 nucleotides: TGTGCCAGCAGTTTAATGGACTCTGGAAACACCATATATTTT. It codes for CASSLMDSGNTIYF.

The table lists this clonotype with a few counts. V gene TRBV7-3 combines with J gene TRBJ2-3; TRBD1 might be the D (6 bases). There are 14 residues in the CDR3. V was trimmed by 5 bases and J by 5 bases, leaving 14 bases between them. CDR1 is SGHTA and CDR2 is FQGTGA in the germline V gene. In nucleotides, the CDR3 is TGTGCCAGCAGCCAGGGGCGGGTGGGAGATACGCAGTATTTT. Protein: CASSQGRVGDTQYF.

The table lists this clonotype with a few counts. The chain couples TRBV5-1 to TRBJ2-2; no definite D call. V dropped 0 bases and J dropped 2 bases, with 11 bases sitting between them. The CDR3 runs to 16 residues. Germline V gives CDR1 SGHRS, CDR2 YFSETQ. CDR3 sequence (DNA): TGCGCCAGCAGCTTGGTAGGAGCCCTAAACACCGGGGAGCTGTTTTTT. Translating it yields CASSLVGALNTGELFF.

This clonotype showed up many times. The V gene is TRBV20-1, the J gene TRBJ2-7; perhaps D is TRBD1 or TRBD2 (5 bases each). V shed 3 bases and J shed 7 bases, with 10 bases lying between them. The CDR3 covers 11 residues. Germline values: CDR1 DFQATT, CDR2 SNEGSKA (reference sequence). CDR3 bases: TGCAGTGCTAGTGGGGGACGAGAGCAGTACTTC. Its protein is CSASGGREQYF.

The genes are TRBV12-3 or TRBV12-4 and TRBJ2-3; 8 nucleotides agree with TRBD2. This CDR3 is built from 18 residues. With V trimmed by 6 bases and J by 4 bases, 18 bases remained unmatched. For the CDR3, the DNA is TGTGCCAGCAGCTCAAACCCCCCGGGACTAGGGTTTTCAGATACGCAGTATTTT. Protein: CASSSNPPGLGFSDTQYF.

The chain links TRBV7-9 to TRBJ2-7, with D possibly TRBD2 on 5 matching bases. The CDR3 spans 12 residues. Germline lookup yields CDR1 SEHNR and CDR2 FQNEAQ (reference sequence). The V and J ends lost 11 bases and 1 base respectively, with 12 bases between them. The CDR3, as DNA: TGTGCCCTCGAGGGAATTTCCTACGAGCAGTACTTC. Its translation is CALEGISYEQYF.

This clonotype was seen ten or more times. V and J are TRBV20-1 and TRBJ2-3, with D uncertain. Trimming stripped 3 bases from V and 4 bases from J, with 8 bases between. The CDR3 consists of 12 residues. Germline V CDR1 and CDR2: DFQATT, SNEGSKA (reference sequence). The CDR3 here is CSARPMADTQYF. CDR3 DNA sequence: TGCAGTGCTAGGCCCATGGCAGATACGCAGTATTTT.

The table lists this clonotype with many counts. The chain has TRBV5-6 and TRBJ2-2; D is perhaps TRBD1 or TRBD2 (6 bases each). The germline V gene encodes CDR1 SGHDT and CDR2 YYEEEE. The CDR3 has 15 residues. Trimming took off 5 bases at V and 1 base at J, with 12 bases between the two ends. As DNA, the CDR3 is TGTGCCAGCAGGGGGAGGACAGAGAACACCGGGGAGCTGTTTTTT. Its protein product is CASRGRTENTGELFF.

The V call is TRBV3-1, the J call TRBJ2-4; 10 bases agree with TRBD2. Looked up from germline, CDR1 is LGHDT and CDR2 is YNNKEL (reference sequence). The V gene end was trimmed by 0 bases and the J gene end by 6 bases; junction bases not matched to a gene: 2. This CDR3 is built from 15 residues. The CDR3 spells CASSQDRLAGNIQYF. Here the CDR3 DNA reads TGTGCCAGCAGCCAAGATCGACTAGCGGGAAACATTCAGTACTTC.

This clonotype has ten or more counts. This sequence joins TRBV5-1 and TRBJ2-2; D uncertain. V lost 3 bases, J lost 1 base, and 10 bases lay in between. The germline V gene has CDR1 SGHRS and CDR2 YFSETQ. This CDR3 has 15 amino acids. The CDR3 here is CASSWRIKNTGELFF. Here the CDR3 DNA reads TGCGCCAGCAGCTGGCGGATAAAGAACACCGGGGAGCTGTTTTTT.

This clonotype showed up many times. The rearrangement uses TRBV20-1 and TRBJ2-3; 9 bases are a match to TRBD2. CDR1 and CDR2 (germline): DFQATT, SNEGSKA (reference sequence). The CDR3 covers 15 residues. J lost 10 bases, V lost 7 bases, and 18 bases had no gene match. The CDR3 spells CSDTPGLASGDPQYF. Here the CDR3 DNA reads TGCAGTGACACCCCGGGACTAGCTTCTGGGGATCCGCAGTATTTT.

The CDR3 sequence is CATSEGDRGREQFF. The CDR3 DNA reads TGTGCCACCAGTGAGGGGGACAGGGGGCGTGAGCAGTTCTTC. This sequence joins TRBV24-1 and TRBJ2-1, with 12 bases identical to TRBD1. CDR1 is KGHDR, CDR2 SFDVKD, per germline. V gave up 4 bases and J gave up 9 bases; unmatched junction bases: 3. The CDR3 contains 14 residues.